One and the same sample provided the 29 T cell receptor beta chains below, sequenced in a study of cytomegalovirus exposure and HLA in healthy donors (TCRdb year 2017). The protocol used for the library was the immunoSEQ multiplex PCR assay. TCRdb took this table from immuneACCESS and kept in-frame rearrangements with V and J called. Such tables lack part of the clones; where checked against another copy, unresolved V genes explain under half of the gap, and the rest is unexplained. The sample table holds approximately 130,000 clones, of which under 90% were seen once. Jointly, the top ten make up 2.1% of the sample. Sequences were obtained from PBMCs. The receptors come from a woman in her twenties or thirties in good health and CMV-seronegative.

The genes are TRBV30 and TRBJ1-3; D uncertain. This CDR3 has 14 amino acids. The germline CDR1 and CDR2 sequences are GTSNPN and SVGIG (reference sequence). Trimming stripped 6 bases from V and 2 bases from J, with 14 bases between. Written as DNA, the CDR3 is TGTGCCTGCGGCGAGGGAAGCACTGGAAACACCATATATTTT. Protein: CACGEGSTGNTIYF.

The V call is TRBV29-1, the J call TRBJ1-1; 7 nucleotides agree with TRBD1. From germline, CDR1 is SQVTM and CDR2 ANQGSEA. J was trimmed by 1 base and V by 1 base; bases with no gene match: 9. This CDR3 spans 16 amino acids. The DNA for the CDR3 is TGCAGCGTTGAAGGTCCAGGGGGGAAAGGGAACACTGAAGCTTTCTTT. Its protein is CSVEGPGGKGNTEAFF.

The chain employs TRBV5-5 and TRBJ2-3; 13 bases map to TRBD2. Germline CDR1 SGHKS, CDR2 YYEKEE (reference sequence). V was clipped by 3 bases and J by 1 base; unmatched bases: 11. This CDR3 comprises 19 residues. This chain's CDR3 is CASSWPGLAGIGRTDTQYF. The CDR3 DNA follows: TGTGCCAGCAGCTGGCCGGGACTAGCGGGGATAGGGCGCACAGATACGCAGTATTTT.

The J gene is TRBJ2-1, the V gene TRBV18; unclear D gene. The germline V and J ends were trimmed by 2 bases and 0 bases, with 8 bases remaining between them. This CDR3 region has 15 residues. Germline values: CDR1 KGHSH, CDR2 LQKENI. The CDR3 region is CASSPGDASYNEQFF. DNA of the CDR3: TGTGCCAGCTCACCAGGAGACGCCTCCTACAATGAGCAGTTCTTC.

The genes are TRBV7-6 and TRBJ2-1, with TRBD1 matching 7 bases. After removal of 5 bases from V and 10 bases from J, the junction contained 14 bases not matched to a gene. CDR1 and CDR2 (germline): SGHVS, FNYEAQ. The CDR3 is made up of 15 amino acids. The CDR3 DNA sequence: TGTGCCAGCAGCCCGGATCTGGGACAGAAATACGAGCAGTTCTTC. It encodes CASSPDLGQKYEQFF.

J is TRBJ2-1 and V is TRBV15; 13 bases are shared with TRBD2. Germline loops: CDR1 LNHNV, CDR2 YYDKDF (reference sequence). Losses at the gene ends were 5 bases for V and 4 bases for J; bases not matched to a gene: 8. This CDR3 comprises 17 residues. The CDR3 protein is CATSGTGTSGAYNEQFF. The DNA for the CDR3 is TGTGCCACCAGCGGTACCGGGACTAGCGGGGCGTACAATGAGCAGTTCTTC.

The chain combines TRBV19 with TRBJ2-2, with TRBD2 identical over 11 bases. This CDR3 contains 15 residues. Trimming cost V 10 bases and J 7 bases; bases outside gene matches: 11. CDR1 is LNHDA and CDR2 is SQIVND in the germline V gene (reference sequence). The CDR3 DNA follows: TGTGCCACTTCGGGACTAGCGGCTGGGAACGGGGAGCTGTTTTTT. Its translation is CATSGLAAGNGELFF.

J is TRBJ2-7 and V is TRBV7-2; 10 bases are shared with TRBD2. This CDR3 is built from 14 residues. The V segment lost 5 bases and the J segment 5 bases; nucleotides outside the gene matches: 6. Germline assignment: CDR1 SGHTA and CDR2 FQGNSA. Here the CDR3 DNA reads TGTGCCAGCAGCCATAGCGGGGGGAATGACGAGCAGTACTTC. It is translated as CASSHSGGNDEQYF.

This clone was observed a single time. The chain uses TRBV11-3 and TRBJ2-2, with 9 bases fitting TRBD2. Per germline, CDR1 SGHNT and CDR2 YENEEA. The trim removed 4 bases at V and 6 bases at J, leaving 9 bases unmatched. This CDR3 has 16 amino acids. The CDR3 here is CASSYGGGARSGELFF. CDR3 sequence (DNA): TGTGCCAGCAGCTACGGCGGGGGGGCCCGGTCCGGGGAGCTGTTTTTT. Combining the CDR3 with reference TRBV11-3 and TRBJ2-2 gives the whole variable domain EAGVVQSPRYKIIEKKQPVAFWCNPISGHNTLYWYLQNLGQGPELLIRYENEEAVDDSQLPKDRFSAERLKGVDSTLKIQPAELGDSAVYLCASSYGGGARSGELFFGEGSRLTVL.

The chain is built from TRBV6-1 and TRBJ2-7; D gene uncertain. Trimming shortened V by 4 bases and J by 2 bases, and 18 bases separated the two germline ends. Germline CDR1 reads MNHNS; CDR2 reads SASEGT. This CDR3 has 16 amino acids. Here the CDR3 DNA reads TGTGCCAGCAGTGGTGCCCCCCCGCTCCCTACCTACGAGCAGTACTTC. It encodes CASSGAPPLPTYEQYF.

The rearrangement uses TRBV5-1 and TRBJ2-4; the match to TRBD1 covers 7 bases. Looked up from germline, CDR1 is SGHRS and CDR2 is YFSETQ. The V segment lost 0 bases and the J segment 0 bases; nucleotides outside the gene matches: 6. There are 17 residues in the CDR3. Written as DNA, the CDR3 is TGCGCCAGCAGCTTGGGGGGACAGCTAGTAGCCAAAAACATTCAGTACTTC. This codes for CASSLGGQLVAKNIQYF.

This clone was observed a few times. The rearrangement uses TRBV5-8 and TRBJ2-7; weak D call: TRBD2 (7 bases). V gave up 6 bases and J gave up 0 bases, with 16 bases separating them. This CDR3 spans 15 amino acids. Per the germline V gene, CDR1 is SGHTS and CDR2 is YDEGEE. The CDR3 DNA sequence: TGTGCCAGCATCCGAGGGGGGGGGAGCTCCTACGAGCAGTACTTC. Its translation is CASIRGGGSSYEQYF.

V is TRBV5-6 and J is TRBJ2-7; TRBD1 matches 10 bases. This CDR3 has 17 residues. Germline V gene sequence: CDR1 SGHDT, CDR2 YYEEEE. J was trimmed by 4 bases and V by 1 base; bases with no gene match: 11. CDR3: CASSLSAGQGFLYEQYF. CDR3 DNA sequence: TGTGCCAGCAGCTTGTCCGCGGGACAGGGGTTTCTATACGAGCAGTACTTC. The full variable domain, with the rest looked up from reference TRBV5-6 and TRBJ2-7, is DAGVTQSPTHLIKTRGQQVTLRCSPKSGHDTVSWYQQALGQGPQFIFQYYEEEERQRGNFPDRFSGHQFPNYSSELNVNALLLGDSALYLCASSLSAGQGFLYEQYFGPGTRLTVT.

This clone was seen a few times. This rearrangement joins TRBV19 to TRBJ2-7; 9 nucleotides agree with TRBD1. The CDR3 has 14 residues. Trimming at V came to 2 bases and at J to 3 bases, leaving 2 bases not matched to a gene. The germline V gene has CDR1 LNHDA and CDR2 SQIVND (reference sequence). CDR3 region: CASSITGGGYEQYF. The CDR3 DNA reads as TGTGCCAGTAGTATAACAGGGGGCGGCTACGAGCAGTACTTC.

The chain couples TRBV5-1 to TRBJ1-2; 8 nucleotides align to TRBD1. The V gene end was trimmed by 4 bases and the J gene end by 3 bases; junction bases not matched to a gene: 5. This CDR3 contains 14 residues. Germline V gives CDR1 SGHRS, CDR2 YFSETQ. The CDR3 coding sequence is TGCGCCAGCAGCCCCAGGGGGCGAGACTATGGCTACACCTTC. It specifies CASSPRGRDYGYTF. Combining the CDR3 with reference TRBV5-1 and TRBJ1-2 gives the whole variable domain KAGVTQTPRYLIKTRGQQVTLSCSPISGHRSVSWYQQTPGQGLQFLFEYFSETQRNKGNFPGRFSGRQFSNSRSEMNVSTLELGDSALYLCASSPRGRDYGYTFGSGTRLTVV.

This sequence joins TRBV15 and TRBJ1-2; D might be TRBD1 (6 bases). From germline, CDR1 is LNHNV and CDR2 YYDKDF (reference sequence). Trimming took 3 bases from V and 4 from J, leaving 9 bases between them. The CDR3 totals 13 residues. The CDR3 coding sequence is TGTGCCACCAGCAGTGGACAGCCCTATGGCTACACCTTC. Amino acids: CATSSGQPYGYTF.

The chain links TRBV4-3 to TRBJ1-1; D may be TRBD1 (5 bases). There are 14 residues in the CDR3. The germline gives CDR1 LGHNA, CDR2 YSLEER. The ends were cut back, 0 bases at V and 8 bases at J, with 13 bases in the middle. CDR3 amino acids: CASSQEGRAAEAFF. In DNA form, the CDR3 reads TGCGCCAGCAGCCAAGAGGGCAGGGCGGCAGAAGCTTTCTTT.

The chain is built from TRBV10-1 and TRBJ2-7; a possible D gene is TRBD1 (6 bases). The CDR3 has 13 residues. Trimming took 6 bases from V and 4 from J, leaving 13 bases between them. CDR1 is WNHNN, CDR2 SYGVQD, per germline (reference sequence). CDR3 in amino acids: CASRAGETYEQYF. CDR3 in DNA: TGCGCCAGCAGGGCAGGGGAAACTTACGAGCAGTACTTC.

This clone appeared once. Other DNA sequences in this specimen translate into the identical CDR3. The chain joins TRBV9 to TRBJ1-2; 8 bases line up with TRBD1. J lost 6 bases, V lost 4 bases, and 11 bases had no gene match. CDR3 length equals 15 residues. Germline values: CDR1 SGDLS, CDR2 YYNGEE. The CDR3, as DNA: TGTGCCAGCAGCCTCTTGGGACAGGCCTCAGATGGCTACACCTTC. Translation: CASSLLGQASDGYTF.

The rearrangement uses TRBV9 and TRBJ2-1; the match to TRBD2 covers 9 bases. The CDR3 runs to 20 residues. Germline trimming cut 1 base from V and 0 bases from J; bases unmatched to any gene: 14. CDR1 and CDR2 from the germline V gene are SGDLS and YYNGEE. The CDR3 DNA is TGTGCCAGCAGCGTAAGGGGAGACCCCTGGACTAGCGACTCCTACAATGAGCAGTTCTTC. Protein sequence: CASSVRGDPWTSDSYNEQFF.

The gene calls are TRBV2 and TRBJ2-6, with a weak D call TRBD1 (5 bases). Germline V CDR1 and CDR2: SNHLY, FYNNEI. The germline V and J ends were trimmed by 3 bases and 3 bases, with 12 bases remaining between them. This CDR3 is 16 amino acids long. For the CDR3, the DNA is TGTGCCAGCAGTGACGCCCCAGGGAATGGGGCCAACGTCCTGACTTTC. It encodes CASSDAPGNGANVLTF.

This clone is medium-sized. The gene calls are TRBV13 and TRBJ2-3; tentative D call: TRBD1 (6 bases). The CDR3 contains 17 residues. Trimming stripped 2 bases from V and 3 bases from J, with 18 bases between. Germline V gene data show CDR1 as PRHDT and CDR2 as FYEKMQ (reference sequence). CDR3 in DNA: TGTGCCAGCAGCTTATTAAGGGCCGCAGGGGAGACAGATACGCAGTATTTT. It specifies CASSLLRAAGETDTQYF.

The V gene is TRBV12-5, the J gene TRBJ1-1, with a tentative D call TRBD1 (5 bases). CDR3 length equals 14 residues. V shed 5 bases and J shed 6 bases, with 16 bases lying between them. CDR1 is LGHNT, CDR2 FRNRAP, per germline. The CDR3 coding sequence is TGTGCTAGTGGTCCCGGAAGGGCGGGGGCTGAAGCTTTCTTT. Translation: CASGPGRAGAEAFF.

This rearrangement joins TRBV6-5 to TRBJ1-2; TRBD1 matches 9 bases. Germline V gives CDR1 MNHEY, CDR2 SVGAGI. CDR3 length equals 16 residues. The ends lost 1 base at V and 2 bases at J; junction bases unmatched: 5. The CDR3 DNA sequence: TGTGCCAGCAGTTACTTACAGGGGGCGAAGAACTATGGCTACACCTTC. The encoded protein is CASSYLQGAKNYGYTF.

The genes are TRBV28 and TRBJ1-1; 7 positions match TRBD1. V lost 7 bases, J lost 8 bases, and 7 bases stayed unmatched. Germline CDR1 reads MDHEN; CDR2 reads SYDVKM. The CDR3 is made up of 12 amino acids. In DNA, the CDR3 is TGTGCCAGCAACTCCGACAGGGTCGAAGCTTTCTTT. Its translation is CASNSDRVEAFF.

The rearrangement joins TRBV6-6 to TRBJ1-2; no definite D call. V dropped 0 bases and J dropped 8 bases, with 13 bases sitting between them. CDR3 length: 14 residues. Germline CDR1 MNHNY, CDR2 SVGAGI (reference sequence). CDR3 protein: CASSYSGDARGYTF. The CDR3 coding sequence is TGTGCCAGCAGTTACTCGGGCGACGCCCGCGGCTACACCTTC.

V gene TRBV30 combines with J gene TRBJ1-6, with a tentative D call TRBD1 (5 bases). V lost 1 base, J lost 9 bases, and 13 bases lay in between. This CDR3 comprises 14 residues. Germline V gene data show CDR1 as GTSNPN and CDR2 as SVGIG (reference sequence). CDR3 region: CAWSEKGVASPLHF. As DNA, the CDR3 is TGTGCCTGGAGTGAGAAAGGGGTGGCTTCACCCCTCCACTTT.

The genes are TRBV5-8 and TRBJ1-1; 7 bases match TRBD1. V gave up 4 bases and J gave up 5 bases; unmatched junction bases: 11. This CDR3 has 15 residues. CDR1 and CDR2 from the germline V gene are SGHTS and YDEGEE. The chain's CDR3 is CASSVPRQGGTEAFF. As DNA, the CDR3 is TGTGCCAGCAGCGTCCCCCGACAGGGAGGAACTGAAGCTTTCTTT.

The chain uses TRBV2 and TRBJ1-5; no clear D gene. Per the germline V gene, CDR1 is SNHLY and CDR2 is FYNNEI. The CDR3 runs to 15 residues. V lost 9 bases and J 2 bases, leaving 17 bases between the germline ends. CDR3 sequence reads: CASNDGGIGNQPQHF. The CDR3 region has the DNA TGTGCCAGTAATGACGGAGGGATTGGCAATCAGCCCCAGCATTTT.